Listed below are T cell receptor beta chains from one sample, sequenced in a study of shared clonotypes between healthy human individuals. The repertoire was sequenced with immunoSEQ multiplex PCR; TCRdb's copy has only in-frame clones and lacks some. The sample consists of some 1,400,000 clones, more than 95% of them appearing once. Specimen: naive CD4+ T cells sorted from blood. These receptors were taken from a man aged 25 to 40 in good health. Both conserved end residues are part of each CDR3. Fields, in order: V gene, clone size, D gene, J gene, CDR3 protein, CDR3 DNA. D genes are given only for firm matches. Clone size is given for some rows only: seen once, a few or many times, or a class if the clone is expanded.

>TRBV19|.|.|TRBJ1-5
CAASQGGFSNQPQHF
TGTGCCGCTAGCCAGGGCGGTTTTAGCAATCAGCCCCAGCATTTT
>TRBV2|once|.|TRBJ1-1
CASSEQGIKEAFF
TGTGCCAGCAGTGAACAGGGGATTAAGGAAGCTTTCTTT
>TRBV5-1|.|.|TRBJ1-5
CASSLEGLGQPQHF
TGCGCCAGCAGCTTGGAAGGGTTAGGTCAGCCCCAGCATTTT
>TRBV7-2|.|TRBD2|TRBJ2-2
CASTLTSGRVSGELFF
TGTGCCAGCACACTCACTAGCGGGAGGGTGTCCGGGGAGCTGTTTTTT
>TRBV5-1|.|TRBD1|TRBJ2-7
CASSPRQGDYEQYF
TGCGCCAGCAGCCCGAGACAGGGTGACTACGAGCAGTACTTC
>TRBV10-3|.|.|TRBJ2-6
CAISDTRANGSGANVLTF
TGTGCCATCAGTGATACGAGGGCAAATGGGTCTGGGGCCAACGTCCTGACTTTC
>TRBV5-4|.|.|TRBJ2-6
CASSFGRRGANVLTF
TGTGCCAGCAGCTTTGGACGTCGTGGGGCCAACGTCCTGACTTTC
>TRBV4-1|.|TRBD2|TRBJ2-7
CASSQVLGTSGSYEQYF
TGCGCCAGCAGCCAAGTTCTCGGGACTAGCGGGTCCTACGAGCAGTACTTC
>TRBV19|.|TRBD1|TRBJ2-1
CASSTPRDRGSSYNEQFF
TGTGCCAGTAGTACCCCCAGGGACAGGGGGAGCTCCTACAATGAGCAGTTCTTC
>TRBV5-1|few|.|TRBJ2-2
CASSFSRLDYGELFF
TGCGCCAGCAGCTTCTCCCGACTAGATTACGGGGAGCTGTTTTTT
>TRBV25-1|.|.|TRBJ2-3
CASSDSGVGTDTQYF
TGTGCCAGCAGTGATTCTGGGGTCGGCACAGATACGCAGTATTTT
>TRBV7-2|.|.|TRBJ2-3
CASSPTTVLTDTQYF
TGTGCCAGCAGCCCAACAACGGTTCTCACAGATACGCAGTATTTT
>TRBV5-8|.|.|TRBJ2-5
CASSKGTLKGGTQYF
TGTGCCAGCAGCAAGGGGACCCTCAAGGGGGGGACCCAGTACTTC
>TRBV19|.|.|TRBJ1-5
CASRLGSAQPQHF
TGTGCCAGTAGATTGGGGAGTGCTCAGCCCCAGCATTTT
>TRBV28|.|.|TRBJ1-1
CASSTRNTEAFF
TGTGCCAGCAGCACAAGAAACACTGAAGCTTTCTTT
>TRBV11-2|.|.|TRBJ2-2
CAYLHTDTGELFF
TGTGCTTACTTACACACGGACACCGGGGAGCTGTTTTTT
>TRBV28|once|TRBD2|TRBJ2-3
CASSFGGGLDTQYF
TGTGCCAGCAGTTTTGGGGGAGGGTTAGATACGCAGTATTTT
>TRBV28|few|.|TRBJ1-5
CASSPIALRRGHNQPQHF
TGTGCCAGCAGCCCAATAGCACTCCGCAGGGGTCATAATCAGCCCCAGCATTTT
>TRBV7-3|.|TRBD2|TRBJ2-1
CASSLTLAVYNEQFF
TGTGCCAGCAGCTTAACCCTAGCGGTTTACAATGAGCAGTTCTTC
>TRBV5-1|.|TRBD2|TRBJ2-1
CASSLPSGSNEQFF
TGCGCCAGCAGCTTGCCAAGCGGGAGCAATGAGCAGTTCTTC
>TRBV5-1|.|TRBD1|TRBJ2-1
CASSMDRANEQFF
TGCGCCAGCAGTATGGACAGGGCAAATGAGCAGTTCTTC
>TRBV5-1|.|TRBD2|TRBJ2-4
CASSLAPSGRALTKNIQYF
TGCGCCAGCAGCTTGGCCCCTAGCGGGAGGGCCTTAACCAAAAACATTCAGTACTTC
>TRBV28|.|TRBD1|TRBJ2-3
CASVRGQFVDTQYF
TGTGCCAGCGTTAGGGGGCAGTTTGTGGATACGCAGTATTTT
>TRBV5-1|.|.|TRBJ2-3
CASSLRASRSTDTQYF
TGCGCCAGCAGCCTCAGGGCTAGCCGAAGCACAGATACGCAGTATTTT
>TRBV12-2|.|.|TRBJ2-7
CASRLEGQGVHEQYF
TGTGCAAGTCGCTTAGAGGGTCAGGGGGTCCACGAGCAGTACTTC
>TRBV29-1|.|TRBD1|TRBJ2-7
CSVGWAGQGAYEQYF
TGCAGCGTTGGTTGGGCGGGACAGGGGGCCTACGAGCAGTACTTC
>TRBV29-1|.|.|TRBJ2-7
CSVSGDSYEQYF
TGCAGCGTTAGCGGAGACTCCTACGAGCAGTACTTC
>TRBV19|.|TRBD1|TRBJ2-1
CASRRRTGSRNEQFF
TGTGCCAGTAGACGTCGGACAGGGTCACGGAATGAGCAGTTCTTC
>TRBV28|.|.|TRBJ2-2
CASSNWTDLNTGELFF
TGTGCCAGCAGTAACTGGACAGACCTGAACACCGGGGAGCTGTTTTTT
>TRBV29-1|.|TRBD2|TRBJ2-5
CSVGGLAGVQETQYF
TGCAGCGTTGGAGGACTAGCGGGGGTACAAGAGACCCAGTACTTC
>TRBV5-1|.|.|TRBJ1-5
CASSLGSGMGNQPQHF
TGCGCCAGCAGCTTAGGGTCAGGGATGGGCAATCAGCCCCAGCATTTT
>TRBV7-6|.|.|TRBJ2-6
CASSSPLQGRISGANVLTF
TGTGCCAGCAGCTCCCCATTACAGGGTCGAATCTCTGGGGCCAACGTCCTGACTTTC
>TRBV10-1|few|.|TRBJ1-3
CASSAGGMDTIYF
TGCGCCAGCAGTGCGGGGGGCATGGACACCATATATTTT
>TRBV5-4|.|.|TRBJ2-7
CASSLSETDVEQYF
TGTGCCAGCAGCTTGAGTGAGACAGACGTCGAGCAGTACTTC
>TRBV6-1|once|.|TRBJ1-1
CASSESVTEAFF
TGTGCCAGCAGTGAATCAGTCACTGAAGCTTTCTTT
>TRBV7-8|.|.|TRBJ1-2
CASSNMRALRLDIYGYTF
TGTGCCAGCAGCAATATGCGGGCCCTTCGGTTGGATATCTATGGCTACACCTTC
>TRBV28|.|TRBD1|TRBJ2-7
CASSLVGGHYEQYF
TGTGCCAGCAGTTTAGTAGGGGGCCACTACGAGCAGTACTTC
>TRBV19|few|.|TRBJ2-2
CASSNTGFPGELFF
TGTGCCAGTAGTAATACAGGGTTCCCCGGGGAGCTGTTTTTT
>TRBV7-9|.|TRBD2|TRBJ2-2
CASSPPGAGGLSTGELFF
TGTGCCAGCAGCCCGCCTGGAGCGGGAGGGCTTAGCACCGGGGAGCTGTTTTTT
>TRBV4-2|.|.|TRBJ1-4
CASSRHCGRDEKLFF
TGTGCCAGCAGCCGGCATTGCGGCAGGGATGAAAAACTGTTTTTT
>TRBV4-3|.|TRBD2|TRBJ2-1
CASSQAGTSWGNEQFF
TGCGCCAGCAGCCAAGCCGGGACTAGCTGGGGGAATGAGCAGTTCTTC
>TRBV7-9|.|TRBD2|TRBJ2-3
CASSLASGGADTQYF
TGTGCCAGCAGCTTGGCCAGCGGGGGCGCAGATACGCAGTATTTT
>TRBV5-1|.|.|TRBJ2-3
CASSFTDVTDTQYF
TGCGCCAGCAGCTTTACGGACGTAACAGATACGCAGTATTTT
>TRBV19|.|TRBD1|TRBJ1-1
CASSSLDRWGTEAFF
TGTGCCAGTAGTTCATTGGACAGGTGGGGGACTGAAGCTTTCTTT
>TRBV4-1|.|.|TRBJ1-1
CASSLGGAGTEAFF
TGCGCCAGCAGCCTAGGAGGGGCAGGCACTGAAGCTTTCTTT
>TRBV2|.|TRBD2|TRBJ2-4
CASFQGGPGNIQYF
TGTGCCAGCTTTCAGGGAGGGCCCGGAAACATTCAGTACTTC
>TRBV6-1|.|.|TRBJ2-4
CASSEAFSIYLAKNIQYF
TGTGCCAGCAGTGAAGCTTTCAGTATCTATCTAGCCAAAAACATTCAGTACTTC
>TRBV4-2|once|.|TRBJ2-7
CASSQASVGGRGYYEQYF
TGTGCCAGCAGCCAAGCGTCGGTAGGGGGACGGGGATATTACGAGCAGTACTTC
>TRBV9|.|.|TRBJ1-5
CASSRTDGQPQHF
TGTGCCAGCAGCCGCACAGATGGACAGCCCCAGCATTTT
>TRBV5-1|.|TRBD1|TRBJ1-1
CASSFFGQEASNTEAFF
TGCGCCAGCAGTTTTTTTGGACAGGAGGCATCGAACACTGAAGCTTTCTTT